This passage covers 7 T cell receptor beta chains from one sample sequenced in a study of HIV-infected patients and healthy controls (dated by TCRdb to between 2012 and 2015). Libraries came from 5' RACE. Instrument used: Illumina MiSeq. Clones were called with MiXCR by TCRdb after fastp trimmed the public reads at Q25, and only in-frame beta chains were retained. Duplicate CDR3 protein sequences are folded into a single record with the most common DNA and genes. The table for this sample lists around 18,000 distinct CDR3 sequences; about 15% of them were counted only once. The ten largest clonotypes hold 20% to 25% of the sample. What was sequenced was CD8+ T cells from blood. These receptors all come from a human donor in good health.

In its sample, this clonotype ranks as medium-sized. The CDR3, as DNA: TGTGCCAGCAGTCCCCCCGAGGGAGAGACCCAGTACTTC. Translating it yields CASSPPEGETQYF. The chain has TRBV12-3 or TRBV12-4 and TRBJ2-5, with D possibly being TRBD2 (5 bases). The CDR3 has 13 amino acids. Trimming shortened V by 5 bases and J by 4 bases, and 11 bases separated the two germline ends.

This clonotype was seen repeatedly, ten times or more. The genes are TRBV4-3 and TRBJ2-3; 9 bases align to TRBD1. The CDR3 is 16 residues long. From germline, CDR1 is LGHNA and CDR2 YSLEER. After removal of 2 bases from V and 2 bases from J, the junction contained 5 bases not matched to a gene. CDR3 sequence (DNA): TGCGCCAGCAGCCAACAGGACAGGGGAAACACAGATACGCAGTATTTT. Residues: CASSQQDRGNTDTQYF.

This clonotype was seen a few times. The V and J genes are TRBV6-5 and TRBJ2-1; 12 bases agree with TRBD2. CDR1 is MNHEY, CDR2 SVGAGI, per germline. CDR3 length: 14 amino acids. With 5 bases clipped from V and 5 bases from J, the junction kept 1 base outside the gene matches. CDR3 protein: CASSLAGGDNEQFF. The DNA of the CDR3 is TGTGCCAGCAGTCTAGCGGGAGGGGACAATGAGCAGTTCTTC.

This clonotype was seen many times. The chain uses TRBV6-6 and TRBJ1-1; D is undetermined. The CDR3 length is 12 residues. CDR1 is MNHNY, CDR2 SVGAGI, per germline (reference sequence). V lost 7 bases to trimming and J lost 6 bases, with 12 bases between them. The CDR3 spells CASTGGSPEAFF. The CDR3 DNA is TGTGCCAGCACGGGAGGGAGCCCTGAAGCTTTCTTT.

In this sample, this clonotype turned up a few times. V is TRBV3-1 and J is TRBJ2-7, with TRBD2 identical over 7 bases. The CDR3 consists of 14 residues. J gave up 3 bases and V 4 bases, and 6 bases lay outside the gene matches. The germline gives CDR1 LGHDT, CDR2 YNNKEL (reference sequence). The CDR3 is CASSPAGGSYEQYF. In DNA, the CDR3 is TGTGCCAGCAGCCCGGCCGGGGGGAGCTACGAGCAGTACTTC.

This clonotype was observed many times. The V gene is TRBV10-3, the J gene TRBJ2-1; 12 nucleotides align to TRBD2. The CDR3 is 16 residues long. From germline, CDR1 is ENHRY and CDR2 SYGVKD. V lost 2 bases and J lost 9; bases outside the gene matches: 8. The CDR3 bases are TGTGCCATCAGTGAGCCCGCTAGCGGGGGGGATTTTGAGCAGTTCTTC. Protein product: CAISEPASGGDFEQFF.

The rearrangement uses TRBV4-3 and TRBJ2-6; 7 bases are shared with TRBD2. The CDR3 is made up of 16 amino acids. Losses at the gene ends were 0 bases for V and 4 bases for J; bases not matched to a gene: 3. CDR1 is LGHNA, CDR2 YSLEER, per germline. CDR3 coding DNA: TGCGCCAGCAGCCAAGAGGGAGGGACCGGGGCCAACGTCCTGACTTTC. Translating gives CASSQEGGTGANVLTF.